This T cell receptor beta chain comes out of a study of blood T cell repertoires in COVID-19. Across the study: Material from acute and convalescent COVID-19 was sourced from the United States, Italy and Spain. T cells, B-cell-depleted T cells, or PBMCs supplied cDNA or gDNA.

Trimming took off 6 bases at V and 3 bases at J, with 14 bases between the two ends. CDR3 length: 14 residues. Germline-derived CDR1 and CDR2 are MNHEY and SVGAGI. In the original analysis: Reference gene primers were amplified, and this amplification served to estimate nucleated cell counts. Sequencing was performed with immunoSEQ multiplex PCR; in TCRdb, only in-frame clones are kept and a portion is missing. The DNA was the basis for D and trimming; V, J and clone size are from that table. This table has about 260,000 clones, less than 90% appearing once. Sequenced sample: peripheral blood. The receptor's source is a man aged 30-40 years with active or convalescent COVID-19. The chain combines TRBV6-5 with TRBJ1-1; D remains unclear. CDR3 protein: CASSSSAGDTEAFF. In nucleotides, the CDR3 is TGTGCCAGCAGCTCCTCTGCCGGGGACACTGAAGCTTTCTTT.